These 32 T cell receptor beta chains were sequenced from one sample in a study of blood T cell repertoires in COVID-19. The data were produced by immunoSEQ multiplex PCR, yet TCRdb's version contains in-frame clones alone and is incomplete. The sample lists some 410,000 clones, 70% to 90% occurring once. The specimen was PBMCs or T cells enriched from blood (not recorded which). The origin of the receptors is a woman younger than 45 with acute COVID-19.

CDR3 residues: CASSPHPNADTQYF. DNA for the CDR3: TGTGCCAGCAGCCCCCACCCTAACGCAGATACGCAGTATTTT. This chain links TRBV9 with TRBJ2-3, with D unresolved. Germline values: CDR1 SGDLS, CDR2 YYNGEE. This CDR3 has 14 amino acids. Trimming shortened V by 4 bases and J by 4 bases, and 13 bases separated the two germline ends.

The chain couples TRBV6-2 or TRBV6-3 to TRBJ1-1; 7 positions agree with TRBD1. This CDR3 is built from 14 residues. V shed 5 bases, J shed 11 bases, and the junction held 14 bases outside the gene matches. From germline, CDR1 is MNHEY and CDR2 SVGEGT. The CDR3 nucleotides read TGTGCCAGCAGTACGCCGGACAGGCTAAGTGAGGCTTTCTTT. Amino acids: CASSTPDRLSEAFF.

This rearrangement joins TRBV28 to TRBJ2-7; 8 bases are shared with TRBD1. The V segment lost 7 bases and the J segment 7 bases; nucleotides outside the gene matches: 12. The CDR3 loop spans 14 amino acids. CDR1 is MDHEN and CDR2 is SYDVKM in the germline V gene. CDR3 residues: CASTRGTGRREQYF. The CDR3 nucleotides are TGTGCCAGCACAAGAGGGACAGGTAGGCGGGAGCAGTACTTC.

V is TRBV6-5 and J is TRBJ2-5; 8 bases are shared with TRBD1. V shed 6 bases and J 5 bases; nucleotides not matched to a gene: 8. The CDR3 sequence is 14 residues long. Germline V CDR1 and CDR2: MNHEY, SVGAGI. CDR3 sequence reads: CASRRQGRGETQYF. In DNA form, the CDR3 reads TGTGCCAGCAGGAGACAGGGGCGAGGCGAGACCCAGTACTTC.

The table lists this clone with a few counts. The same CDR3 can be traced to other DNA sequences in this sample. This chain links TRBV7-2 with TRBJ1-2; 9 positions match TRBD1. The CDR3 is 13 amino acids. Germline-derived CDR1 and CDR2 are SGHTA and FQGNSA. Losses at the gene ends were 4 bases for V and 4 bases for J; bases not matched to a gene: 1. The CDR3 nucleotides read TGTGCCAGCAGCTCGGGACAGGGCTATGGCTACACCTTC. It encodes CASSSGQGYGYTF.

The chain joins TRBV10-3 to TRBJ2-7, with D tentatively TRBD1 (6 bases). V gave up 2 bases and J gave up 2 bases, with 10 bases separating them. This CDR3 is 14 amino acids long. Germline assignment: CDR1 ENHRY and CDR2 SYGVKD. The CDR3 is CAISEGDKPYEQYF. CDR3 in DNA: TGTGCCATCAGTGAGGGGGACAAACCCTACGAGCAGTACTTC.

The J gene is TRBJ2-1, the V gene TRBV27; TRBD1 aligns across 10 bases. V shed 0 bases, J shed 5 bases, and the junction held 4 bases outside the gene matches. Germline V gene sequence: CDR1 MNHEY, CDR2 SMNVEV (reference sequence). This CDR3 is built from 16 residues. The CDR3 coding sequence is TGTGCCAGCAGTTTATCGGACAGGGGGTTGGACAATGAGCAGTTCTTC. Residues: CASSLSDRGLDNEQFF.

This chain joins TRBV5-1 and TRBJ2-3; 10 positions match TRBD1. The ends lost 5 bases at V and 4 bases at J; junction bases unmatched: 1. Per the germline V gene, CDR1 is SGHRS and CDR2 is YFSETQ. The CDR3 has 13 residues. The CDR3 loop reads CASSGQGADTQYF. In nucleotides, the CDR3 is TGCGCCAGCAGTGGACAGGGGGCAGATACGCAGTATTTT.

The chain uses TRBV12-3 or TRBV12-4 and TRBJ1-3; unclear D gene. The CDR3 has 12 residues. Trimming removed 10 bases from V and 0 bases from J, with 7 bases in between. The CDR3 sequence: CATLFSGNTIYF. DNA for the CDR3: TGTGCCACCTTATTCTCTGGAAACACCATATATTTT.

The chain carries TRBV9 and TRBJ1-6; a weak D match, TRBD1 (6 bases). Germline lookup yields CDR1 SGDLS and CDR2 YYNGEE. The CDR3 covers 15 residues. The V end was cut by 3 bases, the J end by 10 bases, with 17 bases between. The CDR3 loop reads CASSGSGATSSPLHF. For the CDR3, the DNA is TGTGCCAGCAGCGGGTCAGGGGCCACTTCATCACCCCTCCACTTT.

The J gene is TRBJ1-1, the V gene TRBV12-3 or TRBV12-4, with D perhaps matching TRBD1 (5 bases). This CDR3 region has 13 residues. V shed 3 bases and J shed 4 bases, with 9 bases lying between them. CDR3 sequence (DNA): TGTGCCAGCAGTTTTTGGGGGGGCACTGAAGCTTTCTTT. It is translated as CASSFWGGTEAFF.

The chain carries TRBV5-1 and TRBJ1-2; 7 bases agree with TRBD1. Losses at the gene ends were 0 bases for V and 5 bases for J; bases not matched to a gene: 16. Germline V gene lookup returns CDR1 SGHRS and CDR2 YFSETQ. The CDR3 is 18 amino acids. CDR3 region: CASSLAPGQSPIPYGYTF. Here the CDR3 DNA reads TGCGCCAGCAGCTTGGCGCCGGGACAGAGCCCTATACCTTATGGCTACACCTTC. The full variable domain, in which reference TRBV5-1 and TRBJ1-2 provide the parts outside the CDR3, is KAGVTQTPRYLIKTRGQQVTLSCSPISGHRSVSWYQQTPGQGLQFLFEYFSETQRNKGNFPGRFSGRQFSNSRSEMNVSTLELGDSALYLCASSLAPGQSPIPYGYTFGSGTRLTVV.

This clone came up a few times. The chain combines TRBV9 with TRBJ2-3; TRBD2 matches at 11 bases. With 4 bases clipped from V and 8 bases from J, the junction kept 15 bases outside the gene matches. Germline loops: CDR1 SGDLS, CDR2 YYNGEE. The CDR3 covers 17 residues. In nucleotides, the CDR3 is TGTGCCAGCAGCCAAGGACTAGCGGGCCTGTCACAAGGTACGCAGTATTTT. Translating it yields CASSQGLAGLSQGTQYF.

The chain combines TRBV25-1 with TRBJ1-2; D is possibly TRBD1 (5 bases). Trimming removed 4 bases at V and 8 bases at J, with 17 bases between. Germline CDR1 and CDR2: MGHDK and SYGVNS. CDR3 length: 14 amino acids. CDR3 DNA: TGTGCCAGCAGTGTAACCGCAGGGAAGGGAGGCTACACCTTC. Protein product: CASSVTAGKGGYTF.

This chain links TRBV14 with TRBJ1-1, with 7 bases fitting TRBD1. The junction had 9 bases not matched to a gene; V was cut back by 4 bases and J by 1 base. The CDR3 is 16 amino acids. Germline V gene data show CDR1 as SGHDN and CDR2 as FVKESK. The CDR3 loop reads CASSPNRQGRNTEAFF. CDR3 in DNA: TGTGCCAGCAGCCCTAATAGACAGGGCCGGAACACTGAAGCTTTCTTT. Filled out from reference TRBV14 and TRBJ1-1, the complete variable domain reads EAGVTQFPSHSVIEKGQTVTLRCDPISGHDNLYWYRRVMGKEIKFLLHFVKESKQDESGMPNNRFLAERTGGTYSTLKVQPAELEDSGVYFCASSPNRQGRNTEAFFGQGTRLTVV.

This chain connects TRBV7-8 to TRBJ1-1; TRBD1 agrees at 10 bases. Germline V gene sequence: CDR1 SGHVS, CDR2 FQNEAQ. With 5 bases clipped from V and 1 base from J, the junction kept 7 bases outside the gene matches. This CDR3 has 16 amino acids. DNA for the CDR3: TGTGCCAGCAGCGGGCGGGACAGGGGATCGAACACTGAAGCTTTCTTT. Translated, it gives CASSGRDRGSNTEAFF.

This clone was seen only once. V usage is TRBV24-1 and J usage is TRBJ2-7, with 7 bases aligning to TRBD1. This CDR3 has 15 amino acids. Germline CDR1 KGHDR, CDR2 SFDVKD. Trimming took 3 bases from V and 5 from J; bases not matched to a gene: 9. CDR3 region: CATSDPRQGYNEQYF. CDR3 DNA sequence: TGTGCCACCAGTGATCCCCGACAGGGTTACAACGAGCAGTACTTC.

The J gene is TRBJ1-5, the V gene TRBV24-1, with D hard to call. The CDR3 loop spans 13 amino acids. The V and J ends lost 9 bases and 7 bases respectively, with 15 bases between them. Germline loops: CDR1 KGHDR, CDR2 SFDVKD. CDR3 loop: CATGESGRQPQHF. DNA for the CDR3: TGTGCCACCGGGGAGAGCGGGAGACAGCCCCAGCATTTT.

V is TRBV5-1 and J is TRBJ2-7, with 7 bases lining up with TRBD1. Germline V lookup: CDR1 SGHRS, CDR2 YFSETQ. The trim removed 0 bases at V and 5 bases at J, leaving 5 bases unmatched. CDR3 length: 14 amino acids. The CDR3 sequence is CASSLVQGFHEQYF. The DNA of the CDR3 is TGCGCCAGCAGCTTGGTACAGGGGTTCCACGAGCAGTACTTC.

This chain uses TRBV5-1 with TRBJ2-1; 9 bases are a match to TRBD1. The V gene's germline CDR1 is SGHRS and CDR2 YFSETQ. CDR3 length: 14 amino acids. Losses at the gene ends were 3 bases for V and 9 bases for J; bases not matched to a gene: 7. CDR3: CASSWDRVYTEQFF. Written as DNA, the CDR3 is TGCGCCAGCAGCTGGGACAGGGTATATACTGAGCAGTTCTTC.

The chain has TRBV7-2 and TRBJ1-2; no definite D call. This CDR3 region has 15 residues. V dropped 2 bases and J dropped 8 bases, with 18 bases sitting between them. Germline V gene sequence: CDR1 SGHTA, CDR2 FQGNSA. CDR3 region: CASSLLSRGLRGYTF. For the CDR3, the DNA is TGTGCCAGCAGCTTACTAAGTCGGGGTCTAAGAGGCTACACCTTC. The whole variable domain, filled in from reference TRBV7-2 and TRBJ1-2, reads GAGVSQSPSNKVTEKGKDVELRCDPISGHTALYWYRQSLGQGLEFLIYFQGNSAPDKSGLPSDRFSAERTGGSVSTLTIQRTQQEDSAVYLCASSLLSRGLRGYTFGSGTRLTVV.

The chain uses TRBV2 and TRBJ2-7; 10 positions agree with TRBD1. This CDR3 region has 12 residues. CDR1 SNHLY and CDR2 FYNNEI come from the germline V gene. As DNA, the CDR3 is TGTGCTTCGGGACAGGGGTTCTACGAGCAGTACTTC. Amino acids: CASGQGFYEQYF.

The V gene is TRBV12-3 or TRBV12-4, the J gene TRBJ1-5; no clear D. The CDR3 has 13 amino acids. V lost 6 bases, J lost 6 bases, and 12 bases lay in between. CDR3 protein: CASSPTGGQPQHF. The DNA of the CDR3 is TGTGCCAGCAGCCCCACTGGAGGTCAGCCCCAGCATTTT.

The chain carries TRBV18 and TRBJ2-7; D gene unclear. The CDR3 length is 15 residues. V was trimmed by 4 bases and J by 3 bases, leaving 16 bases between them. Per the germline V gene, CDR1 is KGHSH and CDR2 is LQKENI. The CDR3 DNA is TGTGCCAGCTCACAATTGGCAGGTATGAGCTACGAGCAGTACTTC. Translation: CASSQLAGMSYEQYF.

The CDR3 nucleotides are TGTGCCAGCAGTAACGAACAGGGATCTGGAAACACCATATATTTT. Protein sequence: CASSNEQGSGNTIYF. V is TRBV6-5 and J is TRBJ1-3; maybe TRBD1 (6 bases). Trimming cost V 5 bases and J 1 base, with 12 bases left between them. The CDR3 contains 15 residues. Germline CDR1 is MNHEY and CDR2 is SVGAGI.

The V call is TRBV9, the J call TRBJ2-7, with TRBD2 identical over 15 bases. The germline gives CDR1 SGDLS, CDR2 YYNGEE. The ends lost 0 bases at V and 4 bases at J; junction bases unmatched: 8. This CDR3 has 18 residues. CDR3 protein: CASSVAAGTSGGKYEQYF. The CDR3 DNA reads TGTGCCAGCAGCGTAGCGGCCGGGACTAGCGGGGGGAAATACGAGCAGTACTTC.

V and J are TRBV5-1 and TRBJ1-2; a possible D gene is TRBD1 (5 bases). The V and J ends lost 4 bases and 2 bases respectively, with 18 bases between them. Germline lookup yields CDR1 SGHRS and CDR2 YFSETQ. This CDR3 comprises 16 residues. The CDR3 coding sequence is TGCGCCAGCAGCGGGGGACTTTCCAACAACAACTATGGCTACACCTTC. Translated, it gives CASSGGLSNNNYGYTF.

The chain recombines TRBV6-5 with TRBJ1-2; tentatively, D is TRBD1 (5 bases). V was pared by 6 bases and J by 4 bases, with 9 bases between. Germline V CDR1 and CDR2: MNHEY, SVGAGI. This CDR3 spans 12 amino acids. The CDR3 sequence: CASSDSTYGYTF. DNA of the CDR3: TGTGCCAGCAGCGACAGTACCTATGGCTACACCTTC.

The genes are TRBV2 and TRBJ2-1; 9 nucleotides agree with TRBD2. Trimming cost V 6 bases and J 7 bases; bases outside gene matches: 10. CDR1 SNHLY and CDR2 FYNNEI come from the germline V gene. CDR3 length equals 15 residues. CDR3 amino acids: CASRVGLADWNEQFF. CDR3 nucleotide sequence: TGTGCCAGCAGGGTGGGACTAGCAGATTGGAATGAGCAGTTCTTC.

The J gene is TRBJ1-2, the V gene TRBV2; TRBD1 matches at 10 bases. The ends lost 5 bases at V and 3 bases at J; junction bases unmatched: 3. Germline V gene data show CDR1 as SNHLY and CDR2 as FYNNEI. The CDR3 has 14 amino acids. Here the CDR3 DNA reads TGTGCCAGCAGTAGGGACAGGGGTGACTATGGCTACACCTTC. Protein product: CASSRDRGDYGYTF.

The chain links TRBV3-1 (or the pseudogene TRBV3-2) to TRBJ2-2, with D uncertain. CDR3 length equals 14 residues. V was cut by 4 bases and J by 4 bases, with 10 bases left in between. Germline lookup yields CDR1 LGHDT and CDR2 YNNKEL (reference sequence). CDR3 loop: CASSPKTTTGELFF. Written as DNA, the CDR3 is TGTGCCAGCAGCCCAAAAACTACCACCGGGGAGCTGTTTTTT.

The chain employs TRBV10-1 and TRBJ1-4, with 9 bases that match TRBD1. Trimming at V came to 4 bases and at J to 0 bases, leaving 6 bases not matched to a gene. This CDR3 spans 17 amino acids. Per the germline V gene, CDR1 is WNHNN and CDR2 is SYGVQD (reference sequence). CDR3 sequence (DNA): TGCGCCAGCAGTGCAGGACAGGGGACCTCAACTAATGAAAAACTGTTTTTT. This codes for CASSAGQGTSTNEKLFF.